These 15 T cell receptor beta chains came from one sample sequenced in a study of blood T cell repertoires in COVID-19 (TCRdb year 2020). Library method: the immunoSEQ multiplex PCR assay. In TCRdb, the immuneACCESS table is reduced to in-frame sequences with V and J assigned. These tables do not hold every clone; where another copy was compared, an unresolved V gene accounts for under half, and the others remain unexplained. The sample has some 120,000 clones on record, just under 80% of them singletons. The ten most abundant clones make up approximately 25% of the sample. Sequenced sample: peripheral blood. These receptors were obtained from a human donor in a cohort sampled during active COVID-19.

This chain joins TRBV7-2 and TRBJ2-1, with TRBD2 matching 14 bases. Trimming took 6 bases from V and 6 from J; bases not matched to a gene: 13. The length of the CDR3 is 18 residues. CDR1 and CDR2 (germline): SGHTA, FQGNSA. The CDR3 DNA reads as TGTGCCAGCAGATCCGGGACTAGCGGGAGAAGGGGCACCAATGAGCAGTTCTTC. This encodes CASRSGTSGRRGTNEQFF.

This sequence joins TRBV7-6 and TRBJ1-1; D unclear. Trimming removed 1 base from V and 1 base from J, with 4 bases in between. Germline V gives CDR1 SGHVS, CDR2 FNYEAQ. The CDR3 loop spans 13 amino acids. For the CDR3, the DNA is TGTGCCAGCAGCTTAGAGCAGAACACTGAAGCTTTCTTT. The encoded protein is CASSLEQNTEAFF.

This chain links TRBV29-1 with TRBJ1-6; 8 bases are shared with TRBD1. Germline-derived CDR1 and CDR2 are SQVTM and ANQGSEA. The junction had 4 bases not matched to a gene; V was cut back by 4 bases and J by 8 bases. The CDR3 totals 13 residues. CDR3 loop: CSVGTGSDSPLHF. The CDR3 bases are TGCAGCGTTGGGACAGGGAGTGATTCACCCCTCCACTTT.

The chain joins TRBV5-1 to TRBJ2-1; the match to TRBD1 covers 7 bases. The CDR3 contains 13 residues. In germline, CDR1 is SGHRS, CDR2 YFSETQ. Trimming cost V 2 bases and J 9 bases; bases outside gene matches: 5. CDR3 sequence: CASSLDRVTEQFF. The CDR3 region has the DNA TGCGCCAGCAGCTTAGACAGGGTAACTGAGCAGTTCTTC.

This clone was observed a single time. The V and J genes are TRBV6-1 and TRBJ2-7; D may be TRBD2 (6 bases). The CDR3 length is 16 residues. V gave up 0 bases and J gave up 6 bases, with 18 bases separating them. CDR1 is MNHNS and CDR2 is SASEGT in the germline V gene. This CDR3 reads CASSEAPFGGGSEQYF. In nucleotides, the CDR3 is TGTGCCAGCAGTGAAGCGCCTTTTGGTGGGGGGTCCGAGCAGTACTTC.

The rearrangement joins TRBV28 to TRBJ2-5; TRBD2 might be the D (5 bases). Germline assignment: CDR1 MDHEN and CDR2 SYDVKM. The CDR3 spans 15 residues. V was trimmed by 2 bases and J by 1 base, leaving 11 bases between them. In nucleotides, the CDR3 is TGTGCCAGCAGTTTAGGAGGTCACAGCCAAGAGACCCAGTACTTC. Amino acids: CASSLGGHSQETQYF.

The chain links TRBV28 to TRBJ1-2, with TRBD1 identical over 9 bases. The V gene end was trimmed by 5 bases and the J gene end by 1 base; junction bases not matched to a gene: 5. CDR3 length: 15 amino acids. Per the germline V gene, CDR1 is MDHEN and CDR2 is SYDVKM. CDR3 residues: CASSDEDRGNYGYTF. The CDR3 region has the DNA TGTGCCAGCAGTGACGAGGACAGGGGTAACTATGGCTACACCTTC.

The chain uses TRBV6-5 and TRBJ2-4; 9 bases match TRBD1. Germline-derived CDR1 and CDR2 are MNHEY and SVGAGI. The CDR3 has 15 residues. V gave up 6 bases and J gave up 3 bases; unmatched junction bases: 6. The CDR3 loop reads CASSKGTGNKNIQYF. As DNA, the CDR3 is TGTGCCAGCAGCAAGGGGACAGGGAACAAAAACATTCAGTACTTC.

The chain is built from TRBV6-1 and TRBJ2-5; no clear D gene. CDR3 size: 13 residues. Germline V gene lookup returns CDR1 MNHNS and CDR2 SASEGT. V gave up 0 bases and J gave up 3 bases, with 5 bases separating them. CDR3 sequence: CASSEAKKETQYF. The CDR3, as DNA: TGTGCCAGCAGTGAAGCTAAAAAAGAGACCCAGTACTTC.

The CDR3 protein is CASSVAPTGDTQYF. In DNA form, the CDR3 reads TGTGCCAGCAGCGTAGCCCCCACGGGAGATACGCAGTATTTT. J is TRBJ2-3 and V is TRBV9; D is uncertain. The CDR3 extends over 14 amino acids. V was trimmed by 0 bases and J by 5 bases, leaving 10 bases between them. Germline V gene lookup returns CDR1 SGDLS and CDR2 YYNGEE.

The rearrangement joins TRBV7-3 to TRBJ1-2, with D tentatively TRBD1 (5 bases). V gave up 5 bases and J gave up 2 bases, with 12 bases separating them. This CDR3 comprises 14 residues. Per the germline V gene, CDR1 is SGHTA and CDR2 is FQGTGA. CDR3 nucleotide sequence: TGTGCCAGCAGCCTACAGGAGGGGAACTATGGCTACACCTTC. This gives the protein CASSLQEGNYGYTF. The full variable domain, with the rest looked up from reference TRBV7-3 and TRBJ1-2, is GAGVSQTPSNKVTEKGKYVELRCDPISGHTALYWYRQSLGQGPEFLIYFQGTGAADDSGLPNDRFFAVRPEGSVSTLKIQRTERGDSAVYLCASSLQEGNYGYTFGSGTRLTVV.

This rearrangement joins TRBV28 to TRBJ2-7; D may be TRBD2 (6 bases). The CDR3 sequence is 14 residues long. Trimming left V 3 bases short and J 4 bases short, with 13 bases between. CDR1 is MDHEN and CDR2 is SYDVKM in the germline V gene. The DNA for the CDR3 is TGTGCCAGCAGTTTGACGGGGGAAGCATACGAGCAGTACTTC. Encoded protein: CASSLTGEAYEQYF.

The table lists this clone with a few counts. The J gene is TRBJ1-2, the V gene TRBV7-2, with 8 nucleotides matching TRBD1. Germline CDR1 SGHTA, CDR2 FQGNSA. V was clipped by 4 bases and J by 6 bases; unmatched bases: 10. The CDR3 totals 15 residues. The CDR3 here is CASSYRTGPSNGYTF. CDR3 coding DNA: TGTGCCAGCAGCTATAGGACAGGGCCCTCTAATGGCTACACCTTC.

The CDR3 protein is CASSIHRDQPQHF. For the CDR3, the DNA is TGCGCCAGCAGCATCCACAGGGATCAGCCCCAGCATTTT. V is TRBV4-1 and J is TRBJ1-5; D might be TRBD1 (6 bases). Germline V gives CDR1 MGHRA, CDR2 YSYEKL. CDR3 length: 13 residues. The ends were cut back, 5 bases at V and 5 bases at J, with 10 bases in the middle.

This rearrangement joins TRBV14 to TRBJ1-6; tentative D call: TRBD1 (5 bases). With 1 base removed from V and 8 bases from J, the gap between germline ends came to 12 bases. The CDR3 length is 15 residues. Germline lookup yields CDR1 SGHDN and CDR2 FVKESK. The CDR3 spells CASSQAQGGYSPLHF. For the CDR3, the DNA is TGTGCCAGCAGCCAAGCTCAGGGCGGTTATTCACCCCTCCACTTT.